This entry describes one T cell receptor beta chain. The authors' processing: Reference gene primers were amplified, and this amplification served to estimate nucleated cell counts. The protocol was immunoSEQ multiplex PCR, while the TCRdb copy is restricted to in-frame clones and leaves out a portion. V and J calls and clone size are copied from that table; D and trimming were computed from the DNA. Among 130,000 or so clones listed, 80% to 90% were seen once. Per germline, CDR1 SGHRS and CDR2 YFSETQ. This CDR3 has 16 amino acids. V lost 0 bases and J 0 bases, leaving 10 bases between the germline ends. This specimen belongs to a study of blood T cell repertoires in COVID-19. For the study at large: Researchers got acute and convalescent COVID-19 samples from the United States, Italy and Spain. T cells, B-cell-depleted T cells, or PBMCs supplied cDNA or gDNA.

The chain is built from TRBV5-1 and TRBJ1-3; D gene uncertain. The receptor was isolated from a man in his 70s with active or convalescent COVID-19. The source material was peripheral blood. The CDR3 DNA reads as TGCGCCAGCAGCTTGGAATTGGGCTACTCTGGAAACACCATATATTTT. Its protein product is CASSLELGYSGNTIYF.